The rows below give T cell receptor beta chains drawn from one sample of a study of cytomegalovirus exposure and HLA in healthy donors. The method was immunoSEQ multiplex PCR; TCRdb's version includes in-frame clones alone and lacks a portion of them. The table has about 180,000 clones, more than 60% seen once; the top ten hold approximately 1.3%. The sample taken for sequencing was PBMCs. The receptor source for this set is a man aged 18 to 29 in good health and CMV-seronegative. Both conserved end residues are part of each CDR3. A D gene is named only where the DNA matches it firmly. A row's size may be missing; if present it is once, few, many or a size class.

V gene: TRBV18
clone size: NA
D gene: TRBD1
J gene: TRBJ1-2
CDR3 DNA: TGTGCCAGCTCACCCCAGAAGGGACAGGGAGACGGCTACACCTTC
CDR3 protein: CASSPQKGQGDGYTF

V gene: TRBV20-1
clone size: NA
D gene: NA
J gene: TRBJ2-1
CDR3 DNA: TGCAGTGGGCTAGACTACAATGAGCAGTTCTTC
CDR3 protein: CSGLDYNEQFF

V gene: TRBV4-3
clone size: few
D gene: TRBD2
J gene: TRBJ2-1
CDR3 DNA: TGCGCCAGCAGCCAAGCCATGGGACTAGGGGATGAGCAGTTCTTC
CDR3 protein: CASSQAMGLGDEQFF

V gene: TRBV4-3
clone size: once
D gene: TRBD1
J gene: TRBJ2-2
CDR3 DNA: TGCGCCAGCAGCCTCGGGACAGGGGGGTCTCGAAGGGAGCTGTTTTTT
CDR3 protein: CASSLGTGGSRRELFF

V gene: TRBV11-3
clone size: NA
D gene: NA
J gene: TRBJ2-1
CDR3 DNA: TGTGCCAGCAGCTTAGATGGGTCAGACAGTCTAACCAATGAGCAGTTCTTC
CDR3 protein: CASSLDGSDSLTNEQFF

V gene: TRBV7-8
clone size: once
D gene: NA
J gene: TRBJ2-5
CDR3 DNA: TGTGCCAGCAGCTTTAATCGAGAGACCCAGTACTTC
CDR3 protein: CASSFNRETQYF

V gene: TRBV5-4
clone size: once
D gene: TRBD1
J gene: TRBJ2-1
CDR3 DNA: TGTGCCAGCAGCTTGAGGGACAGCTACAATGAGCAGTTCTTC
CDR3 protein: CASSLRDSYNEQFF

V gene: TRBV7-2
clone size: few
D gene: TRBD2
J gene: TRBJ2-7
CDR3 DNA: TGTGCCAGCAGCACCCGCCGGAGCGGGAGTATCCACGAGCAGTACTTC
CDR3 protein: CASSTRRSGSIHEQYF

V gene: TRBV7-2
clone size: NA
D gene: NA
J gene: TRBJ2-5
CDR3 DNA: TGTGCCACCGCACCCGGACAGCAAGAGACCCAGTACTTC
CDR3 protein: CATAPGQQETQYF

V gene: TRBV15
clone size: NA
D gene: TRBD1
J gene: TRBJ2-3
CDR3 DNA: TGTGCCACCAGCATCGGACAGGGGGAGGTCACAGATACGCAGTATTTT
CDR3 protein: CATSIGQGEVTDTQYF

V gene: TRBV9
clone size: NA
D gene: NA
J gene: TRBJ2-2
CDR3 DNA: TGTGCCAGCAGCGTAGCCGACAGTTGGCTCGGGGAGCTGTTTTTT
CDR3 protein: CASSVADSWLGELFF

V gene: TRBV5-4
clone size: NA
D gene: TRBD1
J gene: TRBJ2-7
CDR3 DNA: TGTGCCAGCAGCAGCCGGGACAGGGGCCTCGAGCAGTACTTC
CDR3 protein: CASSSRDRGLEQYF

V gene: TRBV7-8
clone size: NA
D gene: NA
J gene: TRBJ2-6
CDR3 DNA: TGTGCCAGCAGCTTAGCGCGGGTTCCTGGGGCCAACGTCCTGACTTTC
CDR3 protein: CASSLARVPGANVLTF

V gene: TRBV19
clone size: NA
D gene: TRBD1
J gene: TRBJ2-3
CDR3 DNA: TGTGCCAGTAGTATAAGGCCGGGACAGCCCACAGATACGCAGTATTTT
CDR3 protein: CASSIRPGQPTDTQYF

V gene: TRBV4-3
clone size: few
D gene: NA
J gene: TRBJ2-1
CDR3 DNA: TGCGCCAGCAGCCAAGGCACGCCCAGGACCTACAATGAGCAGTTCTTC
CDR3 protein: CASSQGTPRTYNEQFF

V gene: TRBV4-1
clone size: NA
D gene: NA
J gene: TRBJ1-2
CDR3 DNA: TGCGCCAGCAGCCAAGAGAAGGGGAACTATGGCTACACCTTC
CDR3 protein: CASSQEKGNYGYTF

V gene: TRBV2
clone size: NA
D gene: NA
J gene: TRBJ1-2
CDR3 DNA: TGTGCCAGCAGTGATGGTTTACGGTATGGCTACACCTTC
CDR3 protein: CASSDGLRYGYTF

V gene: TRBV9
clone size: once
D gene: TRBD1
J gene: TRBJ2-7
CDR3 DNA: TGTGCCAGCAGCCCGACAGGGCTCGGCTACGAGCAGTACTTC
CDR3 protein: CASSPTGLGYEQYF

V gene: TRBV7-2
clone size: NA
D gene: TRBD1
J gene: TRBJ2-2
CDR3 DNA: TGTGCCAGCAGCCCAGCCGGGACAGGCATTGGCGGGGAGCTGTTTTTT
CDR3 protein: CASSPAGTGIGGELFF

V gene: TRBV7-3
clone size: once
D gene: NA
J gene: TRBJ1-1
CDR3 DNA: TGTGCCAGCAGCCCGGGATCCACGAACACTGAAGCTTTCTTT
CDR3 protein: CASSPGSTNTEAFF

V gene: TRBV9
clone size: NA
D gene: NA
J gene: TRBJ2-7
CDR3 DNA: TGTGCCAGCAGCGACGCGGGACAGCCCTACGAGCAGTACTTC
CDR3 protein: CASSDAGQPYEQYF

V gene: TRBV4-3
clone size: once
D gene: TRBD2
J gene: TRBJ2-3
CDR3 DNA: TGCGCCAGCAGCCAAGACTACGTGACTAGCAGATTAAGCACAGATACGCAGTATTTT
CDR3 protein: CASSQDYVTSRLSTDTQYF

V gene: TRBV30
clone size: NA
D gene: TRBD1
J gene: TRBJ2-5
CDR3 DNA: TGTGCCTGGAGTGATGGGACAGCTCTCAACTTC
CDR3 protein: CAWSDGTALNF

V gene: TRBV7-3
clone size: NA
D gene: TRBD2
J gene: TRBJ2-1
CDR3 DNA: TGTGCCAGCAGCCCATCGACTAGCGGGAACTACAATGAGCAGTTCTTC
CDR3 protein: CASSPSTSGNYNEQFF

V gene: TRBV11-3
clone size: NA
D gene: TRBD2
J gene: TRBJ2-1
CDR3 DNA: TGTGCCAGCAGCACCAGCGGGAGAGGGACCTACAATGAGCAGTTCTTC
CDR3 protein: CASSTSGRGTYNEQFF

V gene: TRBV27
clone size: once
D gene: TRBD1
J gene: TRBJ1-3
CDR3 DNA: TGTGCCAGCAGTACCCGGACAGGGGCCTCATCTGGAAACACCATATATTTT
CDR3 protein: CASSTRTGASSGNTIYF

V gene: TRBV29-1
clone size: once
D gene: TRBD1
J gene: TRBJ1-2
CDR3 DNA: TGCAGCGCCACCGGGACAGGAGATGGCTACACCTTC
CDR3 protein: CSATGTGDGYTF

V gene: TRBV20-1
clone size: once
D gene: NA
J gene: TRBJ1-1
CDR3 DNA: TGCAGTGCCATAGGAGGTCGCAGGGGTTTTTTT
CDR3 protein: CSAIGGRRGFF

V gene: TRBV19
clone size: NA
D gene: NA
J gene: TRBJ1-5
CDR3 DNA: TGTGCCAGTAGTATCCCGGCTAAACTAAGAGGCAATCAGCCCCAGCATTTT
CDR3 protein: CASSIPAKLRGNQPQHF

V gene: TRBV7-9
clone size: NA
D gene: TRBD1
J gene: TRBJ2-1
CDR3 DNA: TGTGCCAGCAGCTTCATCAGGGGGAAACGCAATGAGCAGTTCTTC
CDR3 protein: CASSFIRGKRNEQFF

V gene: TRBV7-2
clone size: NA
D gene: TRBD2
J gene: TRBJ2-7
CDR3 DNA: TGTGCCAGCAGCGGCCTTTTTAGCGGGAGCTACGAGCAGTACTTC
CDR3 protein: CASSGLFSGSYEQYF

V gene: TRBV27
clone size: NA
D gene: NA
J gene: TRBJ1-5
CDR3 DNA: TGTGCCAGCAGTTTCGGGGGTGCCCACAATCAGCCCCAGCATTTT
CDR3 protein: CASSFGGAHNQPQHF

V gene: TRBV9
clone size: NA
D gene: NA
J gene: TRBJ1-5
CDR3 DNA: TGTGCCAGCAGCCGGGGTTCGGGAGGAAGCAATCAGCCCCAGCATTTT
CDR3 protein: CASSRGSGGSNQPQHF

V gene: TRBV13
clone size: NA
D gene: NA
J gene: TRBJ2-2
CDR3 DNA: TGTGCCAGCAGCTACACCGGGACTCGAAACACCGGGGAGCTGTTTTTT
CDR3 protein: CASSYTGTRNTGELFF

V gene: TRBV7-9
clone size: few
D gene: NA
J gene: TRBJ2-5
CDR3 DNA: TGTGCCAGCAGCTTACCGGGCCCAGGGGACCTCCAAGAGACCCAGTACTTC
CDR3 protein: CASSLPGPGDLQETQYF

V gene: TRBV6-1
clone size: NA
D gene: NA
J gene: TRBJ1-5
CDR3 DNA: TGTGCCAGCAATGGGCGTCAGCCCCAGCATTTT
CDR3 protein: CASNGRQPQHF

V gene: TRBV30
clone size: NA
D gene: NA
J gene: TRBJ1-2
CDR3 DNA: TGTGCCTGGAGTGTACGGTGGTATGGCTACACCTTC
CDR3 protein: CAWSVRWYGYTF

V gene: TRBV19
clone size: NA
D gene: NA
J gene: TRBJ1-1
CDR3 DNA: TGTGCCAGTAATACCTGGGGGGTTGGGGCAGTTTTGAACACTGAAGCTTTCTTT
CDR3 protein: CASNTWGVGAVLNTEAFF

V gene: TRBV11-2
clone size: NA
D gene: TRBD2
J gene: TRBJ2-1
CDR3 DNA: TGTGCCAGCAGCTTATTCGGGCCGACTAGCGGGGGGGAAAACAATGAGCAGTTCTTC
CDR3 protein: CASSLFGPTSGGENNEQFF

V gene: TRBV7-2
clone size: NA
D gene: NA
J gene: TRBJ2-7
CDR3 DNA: TGTGCCAGCAGCCGGTCAGGGCTAGCCTACGAGCAGTACTTC
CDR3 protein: CASSRSGLAYEQYF

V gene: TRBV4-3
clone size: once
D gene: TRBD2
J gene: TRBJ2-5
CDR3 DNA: TGCGCCAGCAGCCTAATAGCGGGGAGTTCAGAGACCCAGTACTTC
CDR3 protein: CASSLIAGSSETQYF

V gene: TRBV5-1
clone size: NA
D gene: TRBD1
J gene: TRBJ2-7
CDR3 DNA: TGCGCCAGCAGCTTACGAACAGGGGTGGGCGAGCAGTACTTC
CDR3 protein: CASSLRTGVGEQYF

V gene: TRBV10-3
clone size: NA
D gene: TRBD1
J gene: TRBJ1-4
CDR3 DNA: TGTGCCATCAGTGTCGGACAGGGGGCGACCCTCGCTAATGAAAAACTGTTTTTT
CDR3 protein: CAISVGQGATLANEKLFF

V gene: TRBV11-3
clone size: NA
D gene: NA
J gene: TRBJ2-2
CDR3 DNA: TGTGCCAGCAGCCCCTCAGGCCTCCGTTCCGGGGAGCTGTTTTTT
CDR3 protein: CASSPSGLRSGELFF

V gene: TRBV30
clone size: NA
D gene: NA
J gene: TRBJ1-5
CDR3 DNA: TGTGCCTGGAGTTCGGGGGGCGCGGGCAATCAGCCCCAGCATTTT
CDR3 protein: CAWSSGGAGNQPQHF

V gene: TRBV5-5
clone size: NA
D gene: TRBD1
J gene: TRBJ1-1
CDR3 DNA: TGTGCCAGCACCACCGGGACAGGATCCTTTTCCCCTCCGGACACTGAAGCTTTCTTT
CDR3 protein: CASTTGTGSFSPPDTEAFF

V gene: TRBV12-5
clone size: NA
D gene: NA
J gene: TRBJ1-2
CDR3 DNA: TGTGCTAGTGGTTACGGTGGCTACACCTTC
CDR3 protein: CASGYGGYTF

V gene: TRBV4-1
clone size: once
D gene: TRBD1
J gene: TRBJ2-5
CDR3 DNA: TGCGCCAGCAGCCAAGATCCGCCAGGGGGACAGATTGGGCGGGAGACCCAGTACTTC
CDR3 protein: CASSQDPPGGQIGRETQYF

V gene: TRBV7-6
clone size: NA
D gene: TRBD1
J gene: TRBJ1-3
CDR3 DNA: TGTGCCAGCAGCTTAACCCAGGGGGATGTTGGAAACACCATATATTTT
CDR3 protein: CASSLTQGDVGNTIYF